This T cell receptor beta chain was sequenced during a study of CD8 T cells in ankylosing spondylitis. Making the TCR beta libraries involved quantitative 5'-RACE with molecular barcodes. MiXCR was run by TCRdb on the 5' RACE reads, yielding one entry per CDR3 protein. The profile covers about 330,000 distinct CDR3 sequences, with around 8% appearing a single time and 13% to 15% taken by the ten largest. This clonotype was counted only a few times. Its antigen is still unknown. Overall study results and limits: Relatively rare in peripheral blood, disease-linked clones were also CD8+. Blood of patients with ankylosing spondylitis appeared to be characterized by a TCR beta motif of about 8 highly homologous variants. There were earlier reports of some motif variants in reactive arthritis synovial fluid and blood.

Per germline, CDR1 MNHEY and CDR2 SVGAGI. Between the trimmed V and J ends, which lost 4 bases and 7 bases, there was a span of 14 bases. There are 15 residues in the CDR3. Material for sequencing was blood, either unsorted or a sorted T cell fraction (not recorded which). This rearrangement joins TRBV6-5 to TRBJ1-6, with D possibly TRBD1 on 6 matching bases. The sequence came from a male donor with ankylosing spondylitis. CDR3 region: CASSSRTDGNSPLHF. CDR3 DNA sequence: TGTGCCAGCAGTTCGCGGACAGATGGAAATTCACCCCTCCACTTT.